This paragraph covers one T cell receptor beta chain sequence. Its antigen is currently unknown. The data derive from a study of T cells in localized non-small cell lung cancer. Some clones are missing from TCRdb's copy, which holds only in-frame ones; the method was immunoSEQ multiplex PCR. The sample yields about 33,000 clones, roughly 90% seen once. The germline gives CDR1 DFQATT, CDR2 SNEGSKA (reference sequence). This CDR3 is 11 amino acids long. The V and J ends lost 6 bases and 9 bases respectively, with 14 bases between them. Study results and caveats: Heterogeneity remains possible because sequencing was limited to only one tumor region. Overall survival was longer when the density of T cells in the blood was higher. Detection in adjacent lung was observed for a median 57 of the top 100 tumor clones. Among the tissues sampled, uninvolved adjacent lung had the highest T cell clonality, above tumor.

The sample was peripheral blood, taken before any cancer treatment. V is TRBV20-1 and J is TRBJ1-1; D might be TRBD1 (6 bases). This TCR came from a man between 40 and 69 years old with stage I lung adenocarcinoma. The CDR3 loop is CSAYPDRKAFF. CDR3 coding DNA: TGCAGTGCCTACCCCGACAGGAAAGCTTTCTTT.